Presented here are 11 T cell receptor beta chains from one specimen sequenced in a study of siplizumab effects on memory and regulatory T cells. Generated by immunoSEQ multiplex PCR, the TCRdb table keeps only in-frame clones and is missing some. The table shows about 120,000 clones, with about 94% occurring only once. The sample taken for sequencing was non-Treg CD4+ T cells sorted from blood. All receptors come from a human donor in good health.

This clone showed up just once. J is TRBJ2-7 and V is TRBV19; D might be TRBD1 (6 bases). Germline V gives CDR1 LNHDA, CDR2 SQIVND (reference sequence). Trimming cost V 8 bases and J 0 bases, with 20 bases left between them. This CDR3 contains 16 residues. This CDR3 is CASGANGQGSSYEQYF. CDR3 sequence (DNA): TGTGCCAGTGGGGCGAATGGGCAGGGGAGCTCCTACGAGCAGTACTTC.

A single count supports this clone. The chain joins TRBV4-1 to TRBJ1-2, with a tentative D call TRBD1 (5 bases). The length of the CDR3 is 16 residues. V lost 9 bases and J 8 bases, leaving 28 bases between the germline ends. Looked up from germline, CDR1 is MGHRA and CDR2 is YSYEKL. DNA of the CDR3: TGCGCCAGTCACACCTCCGGGGGGTTGCTATCGAGCGGCTACACCTTC. This gives the protein CASHTSGGLLSSGYTF.

V usage is TRBV5-1 and J usage is TRBJ2-1, with D perhaps given as TRBD1 or TRBD2 (5 bases each). Germline values: CDR1 SGHRS, CDR2 YFSETQ. This CDR3 comprises 15 residues. The V gene lost 4 bases and the J gene lost 0 bases, with 11 bases spanning the gap. The CDR3 sequence: CASSPLGTSYNEQFF. CDR3 DNA sequence: TGCGCCAGCAGCCCCCTAGGGACCTCCTACAATGAGCAGTTCTTC.

This chain joins TRBV2 and TRBJ2-3; 7 nucleotides align to TRBD2. The V gene's germline CDR1 is SNHLY and CDR2 FYNNEI. The V gene end was trimmed by 11 bases and the J gene end by 5 bases; junction bases not matched to a gene: 13. The CDR3 spans 14 residues. CDR3 sequence reads: CAAGGRRDGDTQYF. The CDR3 nucleotides are TGTGCCGCCGGGGGGAGACGGGACGGAGATACGCAGTATTTT. The full variable domain, its missing parts supplied by reference TRBV2 and TRBJ2-3, is EPEVTQTPSHQVTQMGQEVILRCVPISNHLYFYWYRQILGQKVEFLVSFYNNEISEKSEIFDDQFSVERPDGSNFTLKIRSTKLEDSAMYFCAAGGRRDGDTQYFGPGTRLTVL.

This clone was seen only once. The chain recombines TRBV13 with TRBJ2-7, with TRBD1 matching 8 bases. V was pared by 5 bases and J by 0 bases, with 3 bases of the junction left unmatched. Germline values: CDR1 PRHDT, CDR2 FYEKMQ (reference sequence). The CDR3 totals 14 residues. CDR3: CASSLQGGSYEQYF. In DNA, the CDR3 is TGTGCCAGCAGCCTACAGGGGGGCTCCTACGAGCAGTACTTC.

The rearrangement joins TRBV20-1 to TRBJ2-1, with D uncertain. The germline gives CDR1 DFQATT, CDR2 SNEGSKA (reference sequence). This CDR3 is built from 11 residues. V was pared by 4 bases and J by 7 bases, with 8 bases between. CDR3 bases: TGCAGTGCTACAGTGGAAAATGAGCAGTTCTTC. The encoded protein is CSATVENEQFF.

This clone was recorded once. The chain couples TRBV25-1 to TRBJ2-5, with TRBD2 matching 11 bases. V gave up 3 bases and J gave up 4 bases; unmatched junction bases: 4. This CDR3 comprises 15 residues. Germline V gene lookup returns CDR1 MGHDK and CDR2 SYGVNS. CDR3 loop: CASSDPSGRSETQYF. CDR3 DNA: TGTGCCAGCAGTGACCCTAGCGGGAGGTCAGAGACCCAGTACTTC.

The V call is TRBV18, the J call TRBJ2-1; D is possibly TRBD1 (6 bases). Germline loops: CDR1 KGHSH, CDR2 LQKENI. CDR3 length equals 16 residues. V dropped 6 bases and J dropped 3 bases, with 18 bases sitting between them. Here the CDR3 reads CASSSEAGTLYNEQFF. As DNA, the CDR3 is TGTGCCAGCTCGTCAGAAGCCGGGACACTCTACAATGAGCAGTTCTTC.

The gene calls are TRBV10-1 and TRBJ2-4, with 8 positions matching TRBD1. J lost 9 bases, V lost 0 bases, and 10 bases had no gene match. Germline V gene lookup returns CDR1 WNHNN and CDR2 SYGVQD (reference sequence). The CDR3 contains 16 residues. This CDR3 reads CASSESGLPGTGIQYF. The CDR3 DNA is TGCGCCAGCAGTGAGTCGGGACTCCCAGGGACAGGCATTCAGTACTTC.

The chain links TRBV6-5 to TRBJ2-7; weak D call: TRBD1 (6 bases). V lost 5 bases to trimming and J lost 3 bases, with 17 bases between them. The CDR3 covers 15 residues. CDR1 and CDR2 from the germline V gene are MNHEY and SVGAGI. The CDR3 coding sequence is TGTGCCAGCAGTCCCCGAGGGACAATACTCTACGAGCAGTACTTC. Its protein is CASSPRGTILYEQYF.

The rearrangement links TRBV6-1 to TRBJ2-3; 9 positions match TRBD1. The germline CDR1 and CDR2 sequences are MNHNS and SASEGT. CDR3 size: 14 residues. The ends lost 6 bases at V and 6 bases at J; junction bases unmatched: 7. Here the CDR3 reads CASSPTGGWDTQYF. DNA for the CDR3: TGTGCCAGCAGCCCGACAGGGGGTTGGGATACGCAGTATTTT.